A selection of T cell receptor beta chains follows, all from one sample in a study of blood T cell repertoires in COVID-19. TCRdb's table, derived via immunoSEQ multiplex PCR, lists solely in-frame clones and lacks some. The sample contains about 250,000 clones, 85% to 90% of which appear only once. Sequencing was carried out using PBMCs or T cells enriched from blood (not recorded which). The receptors stem from a man younger than 35 who had recovered from COVID-19. CDR3s include the opening cysteine and the closing phenylalanine or tryptophan. Each record gives: V gene, clone size, J gene, D gene, CDR3 protein, CDR3 DNA. A D gene is named only where the DNA matches it firmly. Expanded clones get a size class; other rows say once, few or many, or leave the size out.

V: TRBV7-6; size: .; J: TRBJ2-1; D: TRBD1; CDR3: CASSIHPGQGAQNEQFF; DNA: TGTGCCAGCAGCATACATCCGGGACAGGGGGCGCAGAATGAGCAGTTCTTC
V: TRBV11-2; size: .; J: TRBJ2-7; D: TRBD1; CDR3: CASSTGTGYEQYF; DNA: TGTGCCAGCAGCACCGGGACAGGGTACGAGCAGTACTTC
V: TRBV6-5; size: .; J: TRBJ1-1; D: .; CDR3: CASIEGGMNTEAFF; DNA: TGTGCCAGCATCGAGGGCGGAATGAACACTGAAGCTTTCTTT
V: TRBV18; size: once; J: TRBJ2-7; D: TRBD1; CDR3: CASSPGQAREQYF; DNA: TGTGCCAGCTCACCGGGACAGGCCAGGGAGCAGTACTTC
V: TRBV20-1; size: .; J: TRBJ2-1; D: .; CDR3: CSARSVSEQFF; DNA: TGCAGTGCTAGGAGCGTTTCTGAGCAGTTCTTC
V: TRBV5-1; size: .; J: TRBJ2-2; D: .; CDR3: CASSLGSVNTGELFF; DNA: TGCGCCAGCAGCCTGGGGTCGGTGAACACCGGGGAGCTGTTTTTT
V: TRBV5-1; size: once; J: TRBJ1-1; D: TRBD1; CDR3: CASSFTGGGNTEAFF; DNA: TGCGCCAGCAGCTTTACAGGGGGCGGTAACACTGAAGCTTTCTTT
V: TRBV10-1; size: few; J: TRBJ1-1; D: .; CDR3: CASSDNRNTEAFF; DNA: TGCGCCAGCAGTGATAACAGGAACACTGAAGCTTTCTTT
V: TRBV6-5; size: .; J: TRBJ1-1; D: .; CDR3: CASILGDTSNTEAFF; DNA: TGTGCCAGCATATTAGGGGACACCTCGAACACTGAAGCTTTCTTT
V: TRBV5-1; size: .; J: TRBJ2-2; D: TRBD2; CDR3: CASSSSGTSGTGELFF; DNA: TGCGCCAGCAGCTCCTCCGGGACTAGCGGGACCGGGGAGCTGTTTTTT
V: TRBV27; size: once; J: TRBJ2-1; D: TRBD2; CDR3: CASSSLPYTGLAGDEQFF; DNA: TGTGCCAGCAGTTCCTTACCTTATACCGGACTAGCGGGAGATGAGCAGTTCTTC
V: TRBV5-1; size: once; J: TRBJ2-5; D: .; CDR3: CASSNQNGEETQYF; DNA: TGCGCCAGCAGCAACCAAAACGGTGAAGAGACCCAGTACTTC
V: TRBV3-1/TRBV3-2; size: .; J: TRBJ2-2; D: TRBD1; CDR3: CASRRGQGANTGELFF; DNA: TGTGCCAGCAGACGGGGACAGGGGGCGAACACCGGGGAGCTGTTTTTT
V: TRBV5-4; size: .; J: TRBJ2-7; D: TRBD1; CDR3: CASSYPGQGTYEQYF; DNA: TGTGCCAGCAGCTACCCGGGACAGGGTACCTACGAGCAGTACTTC
V: TRBV27; size: .; J: TRBJ1-1; D: .; CDR3: CASTLGGEAFF; DNA: TGTGCCAGCACCCTGGGGGGGGAAGCTTTCTTT
V: TRBV19; size: .; J: TRBJ2-7; D: TRBD1; CDR3: CAPRGTGKHEQYF; DNA: TGTGCCCCAAGGGGGACAGGGAAGCACGAGCAGTACTTC